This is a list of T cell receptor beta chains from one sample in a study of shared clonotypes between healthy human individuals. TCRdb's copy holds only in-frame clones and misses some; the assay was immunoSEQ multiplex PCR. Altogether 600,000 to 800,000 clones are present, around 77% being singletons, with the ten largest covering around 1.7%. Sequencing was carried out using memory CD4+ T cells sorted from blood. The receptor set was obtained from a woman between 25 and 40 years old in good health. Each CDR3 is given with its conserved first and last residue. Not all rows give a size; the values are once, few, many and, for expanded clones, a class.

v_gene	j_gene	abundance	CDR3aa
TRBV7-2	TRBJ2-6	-	CASKAQSSGANVLTF
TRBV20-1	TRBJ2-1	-	CSASHNEQFF
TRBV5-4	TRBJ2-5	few	CASSLGGTQETQYF
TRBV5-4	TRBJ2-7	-	CASSPRDRPYEQYF
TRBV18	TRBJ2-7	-	CASSPETGKNGEQYF
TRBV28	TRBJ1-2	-	CASTKDTNGYTF
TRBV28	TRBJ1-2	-	CASSLDEVRGYTF
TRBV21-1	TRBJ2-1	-	CASSKDGIMGETQGGNEQFF
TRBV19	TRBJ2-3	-	CASSTDFSTQYF
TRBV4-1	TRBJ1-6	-	CASSQDAFAQYNSPLHF
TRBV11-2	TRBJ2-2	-	CASSPRPGTSSTGELFF
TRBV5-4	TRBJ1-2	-	CASSLSDGYGYTF
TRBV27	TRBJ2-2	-	CASSFGQGSRDTGELFF
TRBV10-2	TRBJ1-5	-	CASRARDRGHQPQHF
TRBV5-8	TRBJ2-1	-	CASSWDGGGYNEQFF
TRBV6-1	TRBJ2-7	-	CASSLAGGPEEQYF
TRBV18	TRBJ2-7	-	CASSPKSGRAHEQYF
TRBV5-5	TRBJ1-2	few	CASSSDLGRRYGYTF